This entry describes one T cell receptor beta chain. This clone's antigen is unknown. Base qualities were left out, and no much larger clone turns up one base away. The sample contains more than one DNA sequence encoding this CDR3. The sample is drawn from a study of shared clonotypes between healthy human individuals (dated by TCRdb to about 2020). Looking at the study overall: Three men and a couple of women, aged 18 to 49 years, made up the cohort. Per donor, three plates each were used for CD4 naive and CD4 memory, two for CD8 naive, and one for CD8 memory. To estimate repertoire size and how much clonotype sharing occurs between individuals, the study deeply sequenced the blood TCR repertoires of roughly 5 healthy adults. Different laboratories and diverse techniques were used to prepare libraries and sequence TCR repertoires, to increase sequencing depth and limit assay-specific biases. Per donor, leukapheresis produced somewhere between about 0.9 and 10 billion PBMCs.

Using the deep immunoSEQ assay, TCR CDR3 regions were amplified from genomic DNA by multiplex PCR. Extracted genomic DNA from each cell subset was distributed evenly across all wells of several immunoSEQ 96-well plates, and each plate was treated as a replicate. Each replicate PCR for sorted subsets received around 0.2 ug genomic DNA, equal to around 32,000 T cell genomes. The purified libraries were quantified using a Qubit 3.0 fluorometer, sized with a Bioanalyzer 2100, and then quantified again using the KAPA Library Quantification kit. Every immunoSEQ 96-well plate was sequenced on a separate single-read 150-cycle Illumina NextSeq 550 flow cell. Under the source paper's analysis protocol: The immunoSEQ output contained only junctional sequences without quality scores, so filtering could not match that applied to full-length reads. To assign V/J genes and CDR3, sequences were annotated against IMGT germline references using PyIR, a Python wrapper for IgBLAST v1.9. Reads were filtered out if the reads had weak V/J assignments (E-value above 1e-6), no CDR3, stop codons, out-of-frame junctions, or ambiguous translated residues. A V3J clonotype was defined by an identical inferred V gene, J gene, and CDR3 amino acid sequence. Percentage overlap between repertoires was calculated by dividing the number of shared unique clonotypes by the size of the smaller repertoire. Three approaches were used to assess repertoire richness: RTK rarefaction, the Chao1 estimator, and Recon v2.1 estimates of unobserved clonotypes. Generation probabilities for all TCRbeta clonotypes obtained by the gDNA method from several donors were computed using OLGA. In its TCRdb copy, this immuneACCESS table keeps in-frame sequences only and misses some clones. Where compared with another copy, unresolved V genes explain less than half of these, and the others have no known cause. From that table come the V and J calls and clone size; the DNA was used to work out D and trimming. The sample includes more than 2 million clones, with just under 95% observed a single time. Around 1.8% of the sample is in the top ten clones.

CD8 naive samples consisted of CD45RO-negative cells that were positively selected for CCR7, yielding a CD45RA+CCR7+ population without TemRA cells. The donors were healthy, HIV-negative adults with no recently reported acute infections or vaccinations. Every donor was a Caucasian adult residing in Nashville, Tennessee, USA. Blood was collected by leukapheresis, and PBMCs were isolated by Ficoll-Histopaque density gradient centrifugation and then cryopreserved in liquid nitrogen vapor phase. Purity and quantity of every magnetically sorted T cell population were checked by analytical flow cytometry. Genomic DNA was isolated from each sorted fraction and quantified by UV absorbance on a Nanodrop 2000c. As encoded in the germline V gene, CDR1 is SQVTM while CDR2 is ANQGSEA. The CDR3 numbers 12 residues from cysteine through phenylalanine. The CDR3 DNA has 36 bases and is translated from base 1. At the junction V is shortened by 4 bases and J by 2 bases; bases outside the gene matches: 1.

Paper-wide results and their limitations: The genetic and exposure-history diversity represented was limited by the small number of donors. Based on pairwise subsampling, the degree of clonotype sharing among donors was expected to be affected by sequencing depth. Sampling was restricted to blood, and TCR repertoires in tissue are likely to differ from TCR repertoires in blood. Naive subsets generally had larger estimated clonotype richness than memory subsets did. Even with the large sequencing depth, rarefaction of the sorted-subset datasets indicated that sequencing was incomplete. Compared with non-shared clonotypes, the clonotypes found in all four sorted-subset donors had higher generation probabilities. When a few donors were compared, the shared fraction of clonotypes was 5% to 6.5% for naive CD4, over 3% for naive CD8, 2% to 2.5% for memory CD4, and 0.4% for memory CD8.

The clonotype originates from a man aged 18 to 30 in good health. Some clones in this sample may be carry-over from other donors' samples. Sequenced: naive CD8+ T cells from PBMCs. The cell subset or site label for this specimen denotes: CD45RA+CCR7+. The chain is encoded by TRBV29-1 joined to TRBJ2-7, with TRBD2 matching 8 junction bases. The CDR3 reads as follows: CSVGSGTYEQYF. The DNA sequence follows: TGCAGCGTTGGTAGCGGGACCTACGAGCAGTACTTC.